A selection of T cell receptor beta chains follows, all from one sample in a study of blood T cells in healthy people across ages. TCRdb re-called the 5' RACE reads through MiXCR, storing one row per CDR3 protein. The sample has more than 650,000 distinct CDR3 sequences, 20% to 25% seen once. The sequenced sample consisted of blood. The receptors originated from a man between 65 and 79 years old in good health. Each CDR3 is given without its conserved first and last residue.

V	J	CDR3
TRBV6-5	TRBJ2-3	ASSRQGGTQY
TRBV20-1	TRBJ2-1	SARRGSGYNEQF
TRBV12-3/TRBV12-4	TRBJ2-1	ASSPGLAGDQSSYNEQF
TRBV2	TRBJ1-5	ASNLGSNQPQH
TRBV2	TRBJ1-3	ASSEQGRNTIY
TRBV5-1	TRBJ1-2	ASSLQGGGNYGYT
TRBV6-6	TRBJ1-1	ASSRQFEAF
TRBV29-1	TRBJ2-5	SVEGQIETQY
TRBV5-1	TRBJ1-1	ASSFRDRVSEAF
TRBV12-3/TRBV12-4	TRBJ1-2	ASRKGQASYGYT
TRBV7-2	TRBJ1-1	ASSNVRGWDTEAF
TRBV29-1	TRBJ1-4	SVSHRGREKLF
TRBV27	TRBJ1-6	ASSPGGSYNSPLH
TRBV27	TRBJ1-5	ASSLWGGQPQH
TRBV27	TRBJ2-5	ASSLLAEIETQY
TRBV14	TRBJ2-5	ASSQSRGRETQY
TRBV7-9	TRBJ1-4	ASSLAQVTGAVREKLF
TRBV2	TRBJ2-1	ASTPREALDEQF
TRBV5-6	TRBJ2-2	ASSARDENTGELF
TRBV7-3	TRBJ2-1	ASSLNPHGALSSYNEQF
TRBV12-3/TRBV12-4	TRBJ1-5	ASSFARDNQPQH
TRBV29-1	TRBJ1-1	SAKIEMEAF
TRBV2	TRBJ1-2	ASSEHSVYGYT
TRBV5-1	TRBJ2-7	ASSLGIGLYEQY
TRBV11-3	TRBJ2-1	ASSLGSAFNEQF
TRBV11-3	TRBJ2-1	ASSLTWNNEQF
TRBV3-1	TRBJ1-5	ASSQDRNQPQH
TRBV12-3/TRBV12-4	TRBJ2-1	ASSSQIAVNEQF
TRBV9	TRBJ2-3	ASSVVRRYCTDTQY